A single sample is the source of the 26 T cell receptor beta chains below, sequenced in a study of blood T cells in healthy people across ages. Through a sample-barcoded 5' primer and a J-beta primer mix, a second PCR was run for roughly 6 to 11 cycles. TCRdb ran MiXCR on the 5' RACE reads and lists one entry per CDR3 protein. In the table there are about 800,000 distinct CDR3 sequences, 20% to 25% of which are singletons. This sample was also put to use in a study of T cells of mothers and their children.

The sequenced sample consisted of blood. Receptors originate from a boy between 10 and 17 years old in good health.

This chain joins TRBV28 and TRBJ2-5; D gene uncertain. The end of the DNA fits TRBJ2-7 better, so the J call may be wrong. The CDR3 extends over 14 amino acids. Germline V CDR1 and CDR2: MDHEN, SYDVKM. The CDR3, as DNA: TGTGCCAGCAGTTTACGAGGCAGCCTCTACGAGCAGTACTTC. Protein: CASSLRGSLYEQYF.

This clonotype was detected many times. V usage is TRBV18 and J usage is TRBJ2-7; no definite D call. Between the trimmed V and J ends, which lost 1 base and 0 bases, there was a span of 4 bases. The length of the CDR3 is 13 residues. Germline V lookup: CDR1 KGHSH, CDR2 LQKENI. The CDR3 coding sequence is TGTGCCAGCTCACCACTTGACTCCTACGAGCAGTACTTC. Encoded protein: CASSPLDSYEQYF.

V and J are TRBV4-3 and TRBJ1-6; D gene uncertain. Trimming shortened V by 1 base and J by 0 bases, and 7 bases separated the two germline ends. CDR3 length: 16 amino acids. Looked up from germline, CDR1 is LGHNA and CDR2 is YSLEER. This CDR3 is CASSQGWSSYNSPLHF. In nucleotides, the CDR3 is TGCGCCAGCAGCCAAGGGTGGAGCTCCTATAATTCACCCCTCCACTTT.

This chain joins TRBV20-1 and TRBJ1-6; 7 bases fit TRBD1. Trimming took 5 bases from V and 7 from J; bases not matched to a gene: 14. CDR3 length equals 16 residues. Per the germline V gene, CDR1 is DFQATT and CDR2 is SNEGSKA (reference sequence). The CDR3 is CSAGIRGVMGNSPLHF. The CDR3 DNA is TGCAGTGCTGGGATCAGGGGGGTAATGGGAAATTCACCCCTCCACTTT.

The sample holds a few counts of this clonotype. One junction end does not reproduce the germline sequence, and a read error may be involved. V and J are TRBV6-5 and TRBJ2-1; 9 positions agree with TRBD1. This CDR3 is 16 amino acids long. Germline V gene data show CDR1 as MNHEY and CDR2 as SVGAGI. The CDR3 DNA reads TGTGCCGGCAGTTATCATCCGGGACAGGGCTACAATGAGCAGTTCTTC. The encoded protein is CAGSYHPGQGYNEQFF.

The CDR3, as DNA: TGTGCCAGCAGCTTATTGACTAGCGGACCCTACGAGCAGTACTTC. This sequence encodes CASSLLTSGPYEQYF. The rearrangement links TRBV7-9 to TRBJ2-7, with 9 bases matching TRBD2. Germline-derived CDR1 and CDR2 are SEHNR and FQNEAQ (reference sequence). The CDR3 loop spans 15 amino acids. V shed 2 bases, J shed 2 bases, and the junction held 4 bases outside the gene matches.

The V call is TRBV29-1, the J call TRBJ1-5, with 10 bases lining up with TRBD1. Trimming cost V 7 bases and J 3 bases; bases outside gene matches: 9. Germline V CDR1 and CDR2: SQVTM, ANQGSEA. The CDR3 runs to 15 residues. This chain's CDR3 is CSARDRGRDNQPQHF. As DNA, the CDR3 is TGCAGCGCCCGAGACAGGGGGCGCGACAATCAGCCCCAGCATTTT.

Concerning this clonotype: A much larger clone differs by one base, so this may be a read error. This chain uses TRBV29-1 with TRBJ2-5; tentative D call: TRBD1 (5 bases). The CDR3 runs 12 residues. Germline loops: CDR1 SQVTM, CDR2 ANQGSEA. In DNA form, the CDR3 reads TGCAGCGTTGGCAGGGCCCAAGAGGCCCAGTACTTC. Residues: CSVGRAQEAQYF.

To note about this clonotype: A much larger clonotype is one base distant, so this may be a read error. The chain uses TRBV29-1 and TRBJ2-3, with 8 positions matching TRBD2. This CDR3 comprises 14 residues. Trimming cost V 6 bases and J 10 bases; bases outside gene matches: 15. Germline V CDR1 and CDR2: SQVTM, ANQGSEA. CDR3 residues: CSVALTGGPLPQYF. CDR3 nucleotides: TGCAGCGTGGCACTAACGGGAGGGCCTCTCCCGCAGTATTTT.

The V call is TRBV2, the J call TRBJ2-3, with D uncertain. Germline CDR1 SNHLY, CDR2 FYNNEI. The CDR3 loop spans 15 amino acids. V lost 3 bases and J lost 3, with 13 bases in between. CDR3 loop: CASSDSVEWTDTQYF. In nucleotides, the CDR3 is TGTGCCAGCAGTGATTCAGTTGAGTGGACAGATACGCAGTATTTT.

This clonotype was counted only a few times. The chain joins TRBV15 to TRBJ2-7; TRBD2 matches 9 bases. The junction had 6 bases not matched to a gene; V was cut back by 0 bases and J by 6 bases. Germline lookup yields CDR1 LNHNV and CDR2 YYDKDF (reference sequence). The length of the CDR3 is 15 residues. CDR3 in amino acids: CATSRDLAGPVEQYF. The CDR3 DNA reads TGTGCCACCAGCAGAGATCTAGCGGGGCCAGTCGAGCAGTACTTC.

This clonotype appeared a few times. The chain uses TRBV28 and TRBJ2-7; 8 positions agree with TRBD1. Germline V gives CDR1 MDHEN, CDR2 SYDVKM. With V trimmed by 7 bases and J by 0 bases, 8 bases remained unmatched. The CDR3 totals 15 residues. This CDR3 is CASINTGTGSYEQYF. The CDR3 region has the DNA TGTGCCAGCATTAATACCGGGACAGGCTCCTACGAGCAGTACTTC.

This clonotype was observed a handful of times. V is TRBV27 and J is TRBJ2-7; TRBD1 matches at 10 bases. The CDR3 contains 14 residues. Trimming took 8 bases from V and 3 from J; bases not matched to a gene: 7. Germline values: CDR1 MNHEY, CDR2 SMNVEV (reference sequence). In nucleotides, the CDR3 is TGTGCCAGCGGGGACGGACAGGGGGGCTACGAGCAGTACTTC. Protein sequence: CASGDGQGGYEQYF.

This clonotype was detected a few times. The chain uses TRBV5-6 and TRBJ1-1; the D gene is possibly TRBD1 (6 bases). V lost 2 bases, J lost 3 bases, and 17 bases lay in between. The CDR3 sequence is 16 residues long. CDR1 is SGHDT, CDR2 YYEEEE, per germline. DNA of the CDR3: TGTGCCAGCAGCTTAGGCCCCTGGGGGCAATACACTGAAGCTTTCTTT. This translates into CASSLGPWGQYTEAFF.

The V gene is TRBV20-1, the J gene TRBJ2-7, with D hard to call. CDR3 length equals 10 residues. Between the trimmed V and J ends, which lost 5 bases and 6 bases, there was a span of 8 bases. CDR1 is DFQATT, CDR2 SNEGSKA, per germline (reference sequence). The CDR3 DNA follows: TGCAGTGCTTTCGGCGGCGAGCAGTACTTC. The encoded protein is CSAFGGEQYF.

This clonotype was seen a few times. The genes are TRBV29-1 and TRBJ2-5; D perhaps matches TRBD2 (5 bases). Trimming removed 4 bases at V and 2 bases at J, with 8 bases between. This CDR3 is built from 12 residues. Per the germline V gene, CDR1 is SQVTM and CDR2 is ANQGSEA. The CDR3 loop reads CSVARDQETQYF. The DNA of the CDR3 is TGCAGCGTTGCTCGGGATCAAGAGACCCAGTACTTC.

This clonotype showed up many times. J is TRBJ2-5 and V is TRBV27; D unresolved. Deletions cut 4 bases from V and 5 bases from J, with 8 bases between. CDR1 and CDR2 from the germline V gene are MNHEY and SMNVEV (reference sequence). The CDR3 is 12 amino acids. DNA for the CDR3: TGTGCCAGCAGTTCCCTGGGGGAGACCCAGTACTTC. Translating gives CASSSLGETQYF.

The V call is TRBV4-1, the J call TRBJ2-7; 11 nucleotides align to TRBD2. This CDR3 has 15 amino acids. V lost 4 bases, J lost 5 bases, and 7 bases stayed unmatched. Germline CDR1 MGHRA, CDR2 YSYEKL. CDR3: CASSRTSGGRDEQYF. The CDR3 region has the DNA TGCGCCAGCAGCCGAACTAGCGGGGGCCGGGACGAGCAGTACTTC.

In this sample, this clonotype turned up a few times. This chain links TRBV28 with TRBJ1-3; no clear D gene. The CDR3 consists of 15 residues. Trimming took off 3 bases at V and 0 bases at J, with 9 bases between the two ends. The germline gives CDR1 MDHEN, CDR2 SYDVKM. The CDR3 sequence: CASSFFGDSGNTIYF. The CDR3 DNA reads TGTGCCAGCAGTTTCTTTGGGGACTCTGGAAACACCATATATTTT.

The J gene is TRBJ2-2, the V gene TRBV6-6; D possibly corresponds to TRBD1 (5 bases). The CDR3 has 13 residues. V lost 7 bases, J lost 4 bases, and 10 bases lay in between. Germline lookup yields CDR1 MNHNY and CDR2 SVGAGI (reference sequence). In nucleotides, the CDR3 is TGTGCCAGCACTCGACAGTCCACCGGGGAGCTGTTTTTT. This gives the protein CASTRQSTGELFF.

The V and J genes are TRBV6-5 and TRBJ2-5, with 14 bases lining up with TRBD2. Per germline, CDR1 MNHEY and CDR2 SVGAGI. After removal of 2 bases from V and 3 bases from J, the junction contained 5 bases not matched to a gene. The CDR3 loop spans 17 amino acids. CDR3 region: CASSYAGTSGREETQYF. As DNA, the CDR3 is TGTGCCAGCAGTTACGCCGGGACTAGCGGGAGAGAAGAGACCCAGTACTTC.

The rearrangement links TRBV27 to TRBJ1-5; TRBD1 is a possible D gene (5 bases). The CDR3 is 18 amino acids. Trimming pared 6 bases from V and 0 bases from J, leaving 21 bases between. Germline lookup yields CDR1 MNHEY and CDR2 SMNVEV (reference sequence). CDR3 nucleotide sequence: TGTGCCAGCAGGGGTGTATCGGGGGGGATGGGTAGCAATCAGCCCCAGCATTTT. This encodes CASRGVSGGMGSNQPQHF.

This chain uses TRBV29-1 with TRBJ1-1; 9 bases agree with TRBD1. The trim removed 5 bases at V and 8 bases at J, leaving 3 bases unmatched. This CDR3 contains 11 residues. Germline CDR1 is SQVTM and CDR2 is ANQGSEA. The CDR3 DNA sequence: TGCAGCGTTTTGACAGGGGGAGAAGCTTTCTTT. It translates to CSVLTGGEAFF.

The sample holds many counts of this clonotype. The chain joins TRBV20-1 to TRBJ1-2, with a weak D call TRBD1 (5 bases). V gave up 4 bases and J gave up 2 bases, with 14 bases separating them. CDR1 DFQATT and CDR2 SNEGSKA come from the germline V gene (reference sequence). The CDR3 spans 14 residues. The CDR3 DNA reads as TGCAGTGCTACCGAGGGACGTCGGAACTATGGCTACACCTTC. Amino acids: CSATEGRRNYGYTF.

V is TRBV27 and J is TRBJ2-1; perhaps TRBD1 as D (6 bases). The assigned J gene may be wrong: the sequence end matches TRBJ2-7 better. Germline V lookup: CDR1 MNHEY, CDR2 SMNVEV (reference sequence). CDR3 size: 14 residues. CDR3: CASSLSGRGSEQYF. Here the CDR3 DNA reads TGTGCCAGCAGTTTATCAGGCAGGGGATCCGAGCAGTACTTC.

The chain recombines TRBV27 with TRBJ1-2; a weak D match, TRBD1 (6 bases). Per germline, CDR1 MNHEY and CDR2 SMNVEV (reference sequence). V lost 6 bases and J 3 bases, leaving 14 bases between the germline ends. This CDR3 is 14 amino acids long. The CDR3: CASRPWTADYGYTF. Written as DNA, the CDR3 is TGTGCCAGCAGACCTTGGACAGCCGACTATGGCTACACCTTC.